Included here is one T cell receptor beta chain sequence, with context. Its antigen is still unknown. A multiplex PCR was run with 60 Vbeta primers and 13 Jbeta primers. Only in-frame clones appear in the TCRdb table, and some are missing; sequencing was by immunoSEQ multiplex PCR. Among more than 85,000 clones listed, around three quarters were seen once. From germline, CDR1 is SGDLS and CDR2 YYNGEE. There are 15 residues in the CDR3. Trimming at V came to 0 bases and at J to 8 bases, leaving 1 base not matched to a gene. This sample is drawn from a study of cytomegalovirus exposure and HLA in healthy donors. Study-wide results and caveats: HLA alleles were associated with 16,000 or so TCR beta sequences in a later analysis at 0.05 false discovery rate. Most TCRs appeared rarely, but some public TCRs recurred in many donors.

The TCR sequence derives from a woman in her fifties or sixties in good health and CMV-seropositive. V gene TRBV9 combines with J gene TRBJ2-1; 14 positions match TRBD2. Sequenced: PBMCs. CDR3 residues: CASSVETSGRDEQFF. CDR3 in DNA: TGTGCCAGCAGCGTAGAGACTAGCGGGAGGGATGAGCAGTTCTTC.